A selection of T cell receptor gamma chains follows, all from one sample in a study of Vδ1+ human thymocytes. TCRdb reprocessed the multiplex PCR reads using CATT. Here the sample spans 25,000 to 30,000 gamma-chain clones, roughly 20% being singletons. The specimen was Vdelta1+ gamma-delta thymocytes from the thymus. These receptor sequences come from a boy under two years old who had congenital heart surgery. The CDR3 runs from the conserved cysteine through the conserved F or W. A clone size is listed for some rows: how often the clone was seen (once, few, many), or a class if it is expanded.

few	TRGV4	TRGJ1/TRGJ2	CATWDSWEKLF	TGTGCCACCTGGGATTCGTGGGAGAAACTCTTT
NA	TRGV9	TRGJ1/TRGJ2	CALWEVHPRNYYKKLF	TGTGCCTTGTGGGAGGTGCATCCACGTAATTATTATAAGAAACTCTTT
medium-sized	TRGV2	TRGJ1/TRGJ2	CATWDDYYKKLF	TGTGCCACCTGGGACGATTATTATAAGAAACTCTTT
few	TRGV3	TRGJ1/TRGJ2	CATWDGSKKLF	TGTGCCACCTGGGACGGGTCGAAGAAACTCTTT
few	TRGV9	TRGJ1/TRGJ2	CALWEARIYYKKLF	TGTGCCTTGTGGGAGGCCCGAATTTATTATAAGAAACTCTTT
NA	TRGV4	TRGJ1/TRGJ2	CATWDGPDEKLF	TGTGCCACCTGGGATGGGCCCGATGAGAAACTCTTT
NA	TRGV3	TRGJ1/TRGJ2	CATWFPYYKKLF	TGTGCCACCTGGTTTCCTTATTATAAGAAACTCTTT
NA	TRGV8	TRGJ1/TRGJ2	CATFYYKKLF	TGTGCCACCTTTTATTATAAGAAACTCTTT
NA	TRGV9	TRGJ1/TRGJ2	CALWEDSLVF	TGTGCCTTGTGGGAGGACTCTTTGGTCTTT
NA	TRGV8	TRGJ1/TRGJ2	CATWDRWSYYKKLF	TGTGCCACCTGGGATAGATGGTCTTATTATAAGAAACTCTTT
NA	TRGV2	TRGJ1/TRGJ2	CATWDENKKLF	TGTGCCACCTGGGACGAGAATAAGAAACTCTTT
NA	TRGV4	TRGJ1/TRGJ2	CATWDGVRVRYKKLF	TGTGCCACCTGGGATGGGGTACGAGTAAGATATAAGAAACTCTTT
once	TRGV2	TRGJ1/TRGJ2	CAAWDISAGKLF	TGTGCCGCCTGGGACATTTCGGCGGGGAAACTCTTT
few	TRGV2	TRGJ1/TRGJ2	CATWDGPYYKKLF	TGTGCCACCTGGGACGGGCCATACTATAAGAAACTCTTT
few	TRGV3	TRGJ1/TRGJ2	CATWDRGYKDYKKLF	TGTGCCACCTGGGACAGGGGATATAAGGATTATAAGAAACTCTTT
few	TRGV5	TRGJ1/TRGJ2	CATWGSYYKKLF	TGTGCCACCTGGGGATCTTATTATAAGAAACTCTTT
few	TRGV9	TRGJP1	CALWVWATGWFKIF	TGTGCCTTGTGGGTGTGGGCCACTGGTTGGTTCAAGATATTT
NA	TRGV2	TRGJ1/TRGJ2	CATWDGHRKLF	TGTGCCACCTGGGACGGGCATAGGAAACTCTTT
NA	TRGV4	TRGJ1/TRGJ2	CATWDGSFLDPFREKLF	TGTGCCACCTGGGATGGGTCGTTTCTTGACCCTTTCAGGGAGAAACTCTTT
few	TRGV4	TRGJ1/TRGJ2	CATWAQNYYKKLF	TGTGCCACCTGGGCCCAGAATTATTATAAGAAACTCTTT
few	TRGV9	TRGJ1/TRGJ2	CALWEVLAKKLF	TGTGCCTTGTGGGAGGTGTTAGCCAAGAAACTCTTT
few	TRGV4	TRGJ1/TRGJ2	CATWDGAPHPKKLF	TGTGCCACCTGGGATGGAGCCCCCCACCCTAAGAAACTCTTT
few	TRGV9	TRGJ1/TRGJ2	CALWEAQEGYKKLF	TGTGCCTTGTGGGAGGCGCAGGAGGGTTATAAGAAACTCTTT
few	TRGV2	TRGJ1/TRGJ2	CATWDGPGEKLF	TGTGCCACCTGGGACGGGCCGGGGGAGAAACTCTTT
few	TRGV2	TRGJ1/TRGJ2	CATWDAPREVYKKLF	TGTGCCACCTGGGACGCACCCAGGGAGGTTTATAAGAAACTCTTT
few	TRGV9	TRGJ1/TRGJ2	CALWEGFYYKKLF	TGTGCCTTGTGGGAGGGGTTTTATTATAAGAAACTCTTT
few	TRGV3	TRGJ1/TRGJ2	CATWDRRFYKKLF	TGTGCCACCTGGGACAGGCGTTTCTATAAGAAACTCTTT
NA	TRGV5	TRGJP2	CATWDSDQWDWIKTF	TGTGCCACCTGGGACTCTGACCAGTGGGATTGGATCAAGACGTTT
NA	TRGV9	TRGJP1	CALWEVLSGTTGWFKIF	TGTGCCTTGTGGGAGGTGCTGTCGGGGACCACTGGTTGGTTCAAGATATTT
few	TRGV8	TRGJ1/TRGJ2	CATWGTKGKKLF	TGTGCCACCTGGGGGACAAAGGGTAAGAAACTCTTT
NA	TRGV5	TRGJ1/TRGJ2	CATWDIRTHYYKKLF	TGTGCCACCTGGGACATACGGACCCATTATTATAAGAAACTCTTT
NA	TRGV9	TRGJ1/TRGJ2	CALWEALNYYKKLF	TGTGCCTTGTGGGAGGCGCTGAATTATTATAAGAAACTCTTT
NA	TRGV4	TRGJ1/TRGJ2	CATWDRPRVRGKLF	TGTGCCACCTGGGACAGGCCTCGAGTAAGGGGGAAACTCTTT
few	TRGV2	TRGJ1/TRGJ2	CATWDRPDHYKKLF	TGTGCCACCTGGGACAGGCCAGATCATTATAAGAAACTCTTT
medium-sized	TRGV5	TRGJ1/TRGJ2	CATWDRHDYKKLF	TGTGCCACCTGGGACAGGCACGATTATAAGAAACTCTTT
medium-sized	TRGV9	TRGJ1/TRGJ2	CALWEGYKKLF	TGTGCCTTGTGGGAGGGCTATAAGAAACTCTTT
few	TRGV2	TRGJP2	CATWDGPVGHSDWIKTF	TGTGCCACCTGGGACGGGCCGGTAGGACATAGTGATTGGATCAAGACGTTT
NA	TRGV3	TRGJ1/TRGJ2	CATWDRPIFYKKLF	TGTGCCACCTGGGACAGGCCAATTTTTTATAAGAAACTCTTT
few	TRGV4	TRGJP2	CATWERDWIKTF	TGTGCCACCTGGGAACGTGATTGGATCAAGACGTTT
NA	TRGV8	TRGJP2	CATWGGSSDWIKTF	TGTGCCACCTGGGGGGGTAGTAGTGATTGGATCAAGACGTTT
medium-sized	TRGV9	TRGJ1/TRGJ2	CALWEAYKKLF	TGTGCCTTGTGGGAGGCTTATAAGAAACTCTTT
once	TRGV3	TRGJ1/TRGJ2	CATWDIITKDYKKLF	TGTGCCACCTGGGACATAATTACTAAGGATTATAAGAAACTCTTT
few	TRGV2	TRGJ1/TRGJ2	CATWEKNYKKLF	TGTGCCACCTGGGAAAAGAATTATAAGAAACTCTTT
NA	TRGV8	TRGJ1/TRGJ2	CATWDRAYKKLF	TGTGCCACCTGGGATCGGGCTTATAAGAAACTCTTT
NA	TRGV4	TRGJ1/TRGJ2	CATWDARGEKLF	TGTGCCACCTGGGATGCGCGGGGTGAGAAACTCTTT
few	TRGV3	TRGJ1/TRGJ2	CATWDRPRKKLF	TGTGCCACCTGGGACAGGCCGAGGAAGAAACTCTTT
few	TRGV4	TRGJ1/TRGJ2	CATWDGEHYKKLF	TGTGCCACCTGGGATGGGGAGCATTATAAGAAACTCTTT
few	TRGV3	TRGJP2	CATWDMSDWIKTF	TGTGCCACCTGGGACATGAGTGATTGGATCAAGACGTTT
NA	TRGV4	TRGJ1/TRGJ2	CATKYYKKLF	TGTGCCACTAAATATTATAAGAAACTCTTT
NA	TRGV5	TRGJ1/TRGJ2	CATWDRLHPKKLF	TGTGCCACCTGGGACAGGCTTCACCCGAAGAAACTCTTT
few	TRGV9	TRGJ1/TRGJ2	CALWDAYKKLF	TGTGCCTTGTGGGACGCTTATAAGAAACTCTTT
few	TRGV3	TRGJ1/TRGJ2	CATWDSHKRYYKKLF	TGTGCCACCTGGGACAGCCACAAGCGCTATTATAAGAAACTCTTT
NA	TRGV9	TRGJP1	CALWEVTTAWFKIF	TGTGCCTTGTGGGAGGTGACGACTGCTTGGTTCAAGATATTT
NA	TRGV9	TRGJ1/TRGJ2	CALWEAWVYYKKLF	TGTGCCTTGTGGGAGGCCTGGGTTTATTATAAGAAACTCTTT